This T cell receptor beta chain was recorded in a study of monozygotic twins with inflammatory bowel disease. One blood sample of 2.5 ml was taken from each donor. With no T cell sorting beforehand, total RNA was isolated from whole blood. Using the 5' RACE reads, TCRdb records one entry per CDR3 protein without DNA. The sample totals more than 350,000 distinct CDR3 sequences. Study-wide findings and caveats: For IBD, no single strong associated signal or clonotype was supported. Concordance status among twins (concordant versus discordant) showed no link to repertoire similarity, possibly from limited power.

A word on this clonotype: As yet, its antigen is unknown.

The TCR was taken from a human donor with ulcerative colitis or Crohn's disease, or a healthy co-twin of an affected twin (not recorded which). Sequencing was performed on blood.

Here the CDR3 reads CASSQDSASGSNEQFF. The chain is built from TRBV4-2 and TRBJ2-1; TCRdb outputs TRBD2, but without DNA this stays unchecked. In germline, CDR1 is LGHNA, CDR2 YNFKEQ. The CDR3 sequence is 16 residues long.